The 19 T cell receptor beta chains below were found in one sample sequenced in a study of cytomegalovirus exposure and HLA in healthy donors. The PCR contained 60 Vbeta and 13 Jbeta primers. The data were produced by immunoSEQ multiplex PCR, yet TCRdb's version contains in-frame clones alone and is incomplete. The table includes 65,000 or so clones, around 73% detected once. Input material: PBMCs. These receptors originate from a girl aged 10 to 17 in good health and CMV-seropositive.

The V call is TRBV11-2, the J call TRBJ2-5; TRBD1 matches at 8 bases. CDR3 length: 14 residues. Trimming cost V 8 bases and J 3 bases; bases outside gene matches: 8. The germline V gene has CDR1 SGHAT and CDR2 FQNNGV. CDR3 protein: CASCPVDREETQYF. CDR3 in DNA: TGTGCCAGCTGCCCCGTGGACAGGGAAGAGACCCAGTACTTC.

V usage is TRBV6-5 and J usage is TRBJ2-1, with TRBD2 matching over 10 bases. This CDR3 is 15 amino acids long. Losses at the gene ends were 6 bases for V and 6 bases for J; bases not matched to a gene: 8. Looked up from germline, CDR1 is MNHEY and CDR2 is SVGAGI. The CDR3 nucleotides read TGTGCCAGCAGCTTAACTAGCGGGGAGTTCAATGAGCAGTTCTTC. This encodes CASSLTSGEFNEQFF.

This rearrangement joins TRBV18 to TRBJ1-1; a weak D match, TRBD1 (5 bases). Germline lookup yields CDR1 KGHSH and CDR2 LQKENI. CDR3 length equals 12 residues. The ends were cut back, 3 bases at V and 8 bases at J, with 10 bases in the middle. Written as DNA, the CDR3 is TGTGCCAGCTCACCTGGGGCACTAGAAGCTTTCTTT. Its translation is CASSPGALEAFF.

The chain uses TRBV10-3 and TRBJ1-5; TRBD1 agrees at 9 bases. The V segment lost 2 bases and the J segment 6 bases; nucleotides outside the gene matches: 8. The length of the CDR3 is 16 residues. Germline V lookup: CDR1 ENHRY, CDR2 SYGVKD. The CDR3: CAISEDGTGYSQPQHF. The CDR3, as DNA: TGTGCCATCAGTGAGGACGGGACAGGGTATAGTCAGCCCCAGCATTTT.

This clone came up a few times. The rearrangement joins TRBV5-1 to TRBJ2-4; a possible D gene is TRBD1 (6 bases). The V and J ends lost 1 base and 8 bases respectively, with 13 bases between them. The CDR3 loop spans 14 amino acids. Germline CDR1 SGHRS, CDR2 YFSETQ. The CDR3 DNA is TGCGCCAGCAGCTTGTATCCGGGACAAGACATTCAGTACTTC. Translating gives CASSLYPGQDIQYF.

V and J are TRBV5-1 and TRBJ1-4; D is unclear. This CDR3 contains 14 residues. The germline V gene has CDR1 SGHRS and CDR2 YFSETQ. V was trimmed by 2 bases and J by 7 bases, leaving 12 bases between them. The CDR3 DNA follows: TGCGCCAGCAGCTTTGGAGGGCCGAGTGAAAAACTGTTTTTT. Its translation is CASSFGGPSEKLFF.

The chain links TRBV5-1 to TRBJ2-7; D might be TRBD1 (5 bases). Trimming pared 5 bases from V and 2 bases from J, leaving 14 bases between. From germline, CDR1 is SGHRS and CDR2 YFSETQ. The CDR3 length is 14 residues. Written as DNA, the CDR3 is TGCGCCAGCAGACAAGCCCAGGGCCCCTACGAGCAGTACTTC. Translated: CASRQAQGPYEQYF.

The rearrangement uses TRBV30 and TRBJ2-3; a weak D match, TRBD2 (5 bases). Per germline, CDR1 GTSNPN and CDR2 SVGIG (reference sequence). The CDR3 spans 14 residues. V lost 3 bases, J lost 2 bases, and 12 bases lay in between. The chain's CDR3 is CAWRIAGPTDTQYF. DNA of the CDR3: TGTGCCTGGAGGATCGCGGGTCCCACAGATACGCAGTATTTT.

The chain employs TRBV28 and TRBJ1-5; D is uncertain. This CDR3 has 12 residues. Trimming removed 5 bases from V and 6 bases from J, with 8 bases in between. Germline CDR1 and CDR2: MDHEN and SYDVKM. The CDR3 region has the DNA TGTGCCAGCAGTCCTCCGGGTCAGCCCCAGCATTTT. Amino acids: CASSPPGQPQHF. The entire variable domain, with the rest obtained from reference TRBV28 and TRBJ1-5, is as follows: DVKVTQSSRYLVKRTGEKVFLECVQDMDHENMFWYRQDPGLGLRLIYFSYDVKMKEKGDIPEGYSVSREKKERFSLILESASTNQTSMYLCASSPPGQPQHFGDGTRLSIL.

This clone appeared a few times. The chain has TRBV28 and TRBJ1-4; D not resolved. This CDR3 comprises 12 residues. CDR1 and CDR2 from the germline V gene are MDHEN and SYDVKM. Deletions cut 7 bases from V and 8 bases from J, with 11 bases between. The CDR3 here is CASKEGREKLFF. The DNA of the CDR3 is TGTGCCAGCAAAGAGGGTCGAGAAAAACTGTTTTTT.

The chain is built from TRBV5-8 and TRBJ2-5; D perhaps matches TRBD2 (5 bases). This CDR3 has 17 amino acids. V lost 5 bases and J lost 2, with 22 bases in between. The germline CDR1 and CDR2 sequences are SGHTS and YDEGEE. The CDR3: CASSFPSRGGLQETQYF. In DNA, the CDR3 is TGTGCCAGCAGTTTCCCGAGCCGTGGCGGGTTACAAGAGACCCAGTACTTC.

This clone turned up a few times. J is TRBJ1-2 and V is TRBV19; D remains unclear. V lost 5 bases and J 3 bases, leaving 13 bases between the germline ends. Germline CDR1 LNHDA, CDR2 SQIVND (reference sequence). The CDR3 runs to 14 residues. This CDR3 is CASSHGRRDYGYTF. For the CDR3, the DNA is TGTGCCAGTAGTCACGGACGGAGGGACTATGGCTACACCTTC.

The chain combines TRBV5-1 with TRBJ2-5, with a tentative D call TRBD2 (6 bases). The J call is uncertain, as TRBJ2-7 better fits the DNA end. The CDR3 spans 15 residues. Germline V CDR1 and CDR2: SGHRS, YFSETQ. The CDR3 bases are TGCGCCAGCAGCGGGATGGGACGCGGGACCTACGAGCAGTACTTC. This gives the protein CASSGMGRGTYEQYF.

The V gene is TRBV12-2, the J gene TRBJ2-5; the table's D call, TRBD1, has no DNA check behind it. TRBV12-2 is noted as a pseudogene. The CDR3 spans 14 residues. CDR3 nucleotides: TGTGCAAGTCGCCGTTCACAGGGAGAGGAGACCCAGTACTTC. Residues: CASRRSQGEETQYF.

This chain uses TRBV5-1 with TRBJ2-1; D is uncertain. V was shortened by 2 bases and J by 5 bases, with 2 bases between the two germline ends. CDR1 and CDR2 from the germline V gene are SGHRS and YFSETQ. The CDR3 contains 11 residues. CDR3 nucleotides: TGCGCCAGCAGCTTTAACAATGAGCAGTTCTTC. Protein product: CASSFNNEQFF.

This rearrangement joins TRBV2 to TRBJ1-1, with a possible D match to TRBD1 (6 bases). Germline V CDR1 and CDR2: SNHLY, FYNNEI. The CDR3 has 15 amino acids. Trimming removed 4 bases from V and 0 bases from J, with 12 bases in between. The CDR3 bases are TGTGCCAGCAGTGTATTAGGGGACATGAACACTGAAGCTTTCTTT. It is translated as CASSVLGDMNTEAFF.

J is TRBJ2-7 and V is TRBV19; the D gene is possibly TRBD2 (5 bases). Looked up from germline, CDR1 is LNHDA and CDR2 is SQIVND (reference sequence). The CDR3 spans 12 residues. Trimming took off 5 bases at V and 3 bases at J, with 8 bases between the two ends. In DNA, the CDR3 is TGTGCCAGTAGTCAACGGGGCTACGAGCAGTACTTC. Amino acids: CASSQRGYEQYF.

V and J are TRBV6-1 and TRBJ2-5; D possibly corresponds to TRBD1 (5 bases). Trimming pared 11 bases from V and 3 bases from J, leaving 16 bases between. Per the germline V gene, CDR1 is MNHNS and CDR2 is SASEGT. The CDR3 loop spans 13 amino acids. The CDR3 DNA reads TGTGCCGGAAATACAGGTCCCAAAGAGACCCAGTACTTC. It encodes CAGNTGPKETQYF.

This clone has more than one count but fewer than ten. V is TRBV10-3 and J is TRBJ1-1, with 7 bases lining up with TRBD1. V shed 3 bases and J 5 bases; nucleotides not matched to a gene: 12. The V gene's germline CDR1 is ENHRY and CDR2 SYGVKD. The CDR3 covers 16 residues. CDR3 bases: TGTGCCATCAGTGATTCGAACAGGGGTGGGTATACTGAAGCTTTCTTT. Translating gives CAISDSNRGGYTEAFF.